These T cell receptor beta chains were read from a single sample in a study of cytomegalovirus exposure and HLA in healthy donors. The table came from immunoSEQ multiplex PCR; TCRdb's copy has only in-frame clones and leaves some out. The repertoire holds 170,000 or so clones, with more than 65% as singletons. Sequencing was performed on PBMCs. Receptor source: a woman aged 50 to 60 in good health and CMV-seronegative. Both conserved end residues are part of each CDR3. D genes are given only for firm matches.

v_call	d_call	cdr3_aa
TRBV10-3	TRBD1	CAIRTGGVDTQYF
TRBV7-2	TRBD2	CASSFPSGGGETQYF
TRBV18	NA	CASSPPQGIGGEQFF
TRBV7-3	NA	CASSSDRNTEAFF
TRBV29-1	NA	CSVALQRRETQYF
TRBV2	TRBD2	CASSDGAGGRYNEQFF
TRBV28	NA	CASSLLGQFGYTF
TRBV28	TRBD2	CASSWGGEDTQYF
TRBV7-9	NA	CASQHEVEPYNEQFF
TRBV6-5	TRBD1	CASATGGGQPQHF
TRBV5-1	NA	CASSLVLSEETQYF
TRBV28	NA	CASSFPTGAVAQHF
TRBV28	TRBD1	CASSLWSPGQGDTYEQYF
TRBV15	TRBD2	CATSRGGTSGSTRELFF
TRBV9	NA	CASSPSTASYEQYF
TRBV29-1	NA	CSVTQASGNTIYF
TRBV5-5	TRBD2	CASSPPLAGVRHGQYF
TRBV5-6	TRBD1	CASSRLDREEQYF
TRBV5-1	NA	CASSLTGDYGYTF
TRBV2	TRBD1	CASSEEVGTGGSEQFF
TRBV6-1	NA	CASSDIGYGYTF
TRBV9	TRBD1	CASSGDRGTEAFF
TRBV4-2	TRBD2	CASSHPSGTSGSTDTQYF
TRBV27	TRBD1	CASSPRTGEAFF
TRBV28	TRBD1	CATRGTANTEAFF
TRBV5-1	NA	CASSSQVWVNNEQFF